What follows is one T cell receptor (beta chain) and its context. As yet, its antigen is unknown. A much larger clone sits a single nucleotide away, making a read error possible. The data derive from a study of molecular identifiers for immune sequencing clone quantification. About the research overall: Four portions were sequenced after RNA from roughly 18,000 or 92,000 naive CD8 cells was split five ways in replicates. General observations from the study: Over 98% of effector molecules, but under 1% in naive cells, were held by clones with more than 20 RNA copies. Researchers reportedly could pick up spiked Jurkat TCR RNA from one cell mixed into over 900,000 naive cells.

The germline gives CDR1 MNHEY, CDR2 SVGAGI. The CDR3 runs 15 residues. Sorting selected naive CD8 T cells with a CD8+CD4-CCR7+CD45RA+ phenotype. TCRdb re-called the PCR reads through MiXCR, storing one row per CDR3 protein. The repertoire consists of about half a million distinct CDR3 sequences, with over 20% occurring once and the leading ten covering approximately 0.84%. The chain combines TRBV6-5 with TRBJ1-1; D might be TRBD1 (6 bases). The source material was naive CD8+ T cells from blood, with Jurkat cell RNA spiked in. Subset defined: FACS-sorted CD8+CD4-CCR7+CD45RA+ naive T cells. This sequence was found in a human donor in good health. Some libraries in this study had Jurkat cell RNA spiked in. The CDR3 spells CAGSLAGGQNTEAFF. The DNA for the CDR3 is TGTGCCGGCAGTCTCGCGGGGGGCCAGAACACTGAAGCTTTCTTT.